This TCR beta chain comes out of a study of shared clonotypes between healthy human individuals. The study, taken as a whole, reports: Naive CD4 clonotype sharing across several donors was around 5%.

The CDR3 is made up of 12 amino acids. The V end was cut by 3 bases, the J end by 7 bases, with 10 bases between. The germline CDR1 and CDR2 sequences are KGHSH and LQKENI. This table comes from immunoSEQ multiplex PCR, and its TCRdb copy is limited to in-frame clones, with some not included. Of about 1 million clones listed, 65% to 75% were seen once; the top ten hold over 1.3%. Details on this clone: Its antigen is unidentified.

Sequenced sample: memory CD4+ T cells sorted from blood. The subset: CD45RA-negative fraction. This rearrangement joins TRBV18 to TRBJ2-7, with unresolved D. The clonotype was recovered from a young man in good health. CDR3 nucleotides: TGTGCCAGCTCACCCACGACGAGGGAGCAGTACTTC. Its protein is CASSPTTREQYF.